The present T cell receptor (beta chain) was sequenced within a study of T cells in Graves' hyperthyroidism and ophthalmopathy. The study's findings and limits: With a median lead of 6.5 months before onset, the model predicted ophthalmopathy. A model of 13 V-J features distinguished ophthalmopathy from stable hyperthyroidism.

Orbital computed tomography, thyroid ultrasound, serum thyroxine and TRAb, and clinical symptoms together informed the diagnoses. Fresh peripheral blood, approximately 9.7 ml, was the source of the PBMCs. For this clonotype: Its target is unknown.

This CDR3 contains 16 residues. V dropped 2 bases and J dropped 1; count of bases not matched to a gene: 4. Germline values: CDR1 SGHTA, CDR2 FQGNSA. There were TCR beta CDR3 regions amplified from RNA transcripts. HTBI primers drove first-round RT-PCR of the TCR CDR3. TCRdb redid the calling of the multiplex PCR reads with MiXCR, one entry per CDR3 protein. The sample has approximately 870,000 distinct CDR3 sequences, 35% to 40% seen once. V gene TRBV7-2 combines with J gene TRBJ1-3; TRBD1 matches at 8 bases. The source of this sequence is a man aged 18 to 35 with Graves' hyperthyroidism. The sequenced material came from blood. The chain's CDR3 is CASSLQGASSGNTIYF. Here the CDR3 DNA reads TGTGCCAGCAGCTTACAGGGGGCCTCTTCTGGAAACACCATATATTTT.